These T cell receptor beta chains were read from a single sample in a study of long-term antiretroviral therapy in people with HIV. The protocol was immunoSEQ multiplex PCR, while the TCRdb copy is restricted to in-frame clones and leaves out a portion. The table records 15,000 to 20,000 clones, around four fifths of them present only once. The sequenced sample was unsorted PBMCs, obtained approximately 2.1 years before starting antiretroviral therapy. The origin of the receptors is a man aged 30 to 39 with HIV. CDR3s leave out the opening cysteine and the closing phenylalanine or tryptophan. The order of the fields is J gene, D gene, V gene, CDR3 protein. The D gene is left open where the match is weak.

>TRBJ2-1|.|TRBV13
ASSLNSYNEQF
>TRBJ2-1|.|TRBV18
ASSPGAGNEQF
>TRBJ2-1|.|TRBV7-9
ASSSRDLASNEQF
>TRBJ2-3|TRBD2|TRBV10-3
AISDLAGGETDTQY
>TRBJ1-5|TRBD1|TRBV29-1
SVGQGGQPQH
>TRBJ1-5|TRBD1|TRBV10-3
AISPGGQGVSNQPQH
>TRBJ1-2|.|TRBV25-1
ASSDEGANYGYT
>TRBJ1-4|.|TRBV27
ASSYGGEKLF
>TRBJ1-5|.|TRBV5-1
ASSLVEGGQPQH
>TRBJ2-1|TRBD2|TRBV10-2
ASSAAGLAGVGEQF
>TRBJ2-4|.|TRBV6-5
ASSPGPEDIQY
>TRBJ1-2|.|TRBV30
AWSVVQGAGGYT
>TRBJ1-4|.|TRBV7-8
ASSFLWGVNEKLF
>TRBJ2-7|TRBD1|TRBV9
ASSARTGETYEQY
>TRBJ1-2|.|TRBV7-9
ASSPGSVYGYT
>TRBJ2-1|TRBD1|TRBV5-5
ASSFTGQGEQF
>TRBJ1-1|.|TRBV7-8
ASSWGPDTEAF
>TRBJ2-5|.|TRBV5-1
ASSWTNQYQETQY
>TRBJ2-5|TRBD2|TRBV7-3
ASSSRRAGGSQETQY
>TRBJ1-1|.|TRBV5-6
ASSRDRGYGTEAF
>TRBJ1-4|.|TRBV27
ASSLYINEKLF
>TRBJ2-5|.|TRBV5-6
ASSLQAGTLQETQY
>TRBJ1-3|.|TRBV6-1
ASSEVGGNTIY
>TRBJ1-5|TRBD1|TRBV2
ASSGDRVYQPQH
>TRBJ1-2|.|TRBV11-3
ARPNRQGHGYT
>TRBJ1-1|TRBD1|TRBV30
AWSLSTGSEAF
>TRBJ2-5|.|TRBV29-1
SVTSWEETQY
>TRBJ2-1|TRBD2|TRBV10-3
AISRTSGGPGVNEQF
>TRBJ2-2|TRBD2|TRBV18
ASSHGLAGAHTGELF
>TRBJ1-2|TRBD1|TRBV30
AWRDRGRDYGYT
>TRBJ1-2|TRBD1|TRBV23-1
ASSQWDRQLNYGYT
>TRBJ2-7|.|TRBV7-3
ASSLGRTYEQY
>TRBJ2-5|TRBD2|TRBV18
ASSIPSGGQETQY
>TRBJ2-7|.|TRBV7-9
ASSLGPDPRGRSYEQY
>TRBJ2-2|TRBD2|TRBV11-2
ASTRQDGGTGELF
>TRBJ1-1|.|TRBV29-1
SGRNTEAF
>TRBJ1-6|.|TRBV10-2
ASSEDEAANSPLH
>TRBJ2-7|TRBD1|TRBV27
ASRGGGQGSHEQY
>TRBJ2-5|.|TRBV14
ASSQGLRPEY
>TRBJ2-1|TRBD1|TRBV7-8
ASSPSWTGGPDEQF
>TRBJ1-2|.|TRBV5-8
ASSMIVPGFMGYT
>TRBJ2-1|TRBD2|TRBV4-3
ASSQDWGVAGATAWEQF
>TRBJ2-3|.|TRBV18
ASSPESQNTQY
>TRBJ1-4|TRBD1|TRBV28
ASSPSGGTNEKLF
>TRBJ1-2|.|TRBV7-8
ASSLRTLGDGYT
>TRBJ2-1|.|TRBV6-1
ASSEINEQF
>TRBJ1-4|.|TRBV2
ATERGAANEKLF